A single sample is the source of the 6 T cell receptor beta chains below, sequenced in a study of T cell repertoires in cytomegalovirus infection (dated by TCRdb to the late 2010s). Instrument used: Illumina HiSeq 1500. TCRdb reworked the public reads: Q25 trimming with fastp, MiXCR clone assembly, productive beta chains retained. Under each unique CDR3 protein, matching rows form one entry showing the most common genes and DNA. Present in this sample are more than 300,000 distinct CDR3 sequences, about 35% of which were seen just once. Together, the top ten hold about 13% of the sample. Antigen specificity for these receptors is unknown. In light of the paper, this sample's treatment or condition label describes: in vitro stimulation with specific CMV peptide epitopes to enrich CMV-specific T cells. Source: cultured PBMCs, taken from culture after CMV antigen stimulation. Receptors were obtained from a human donor in good health (CMV status not recorded). Some clones in this sample may be carry-over from other donors' samples.

The chain uses TRBV7-6 and TRBJ2-7; 13 bases line up with TRBD2. The V and J ends lost 5 bases and 10 bases, in that order; junction bases with no gene match: 14. Germline CDR1 and CDR2: SGHVS and FNYEAQ. The CDR3 loop spans 16 amino acids. CDR3: CASSLGTSGAGGGQYF. The CDR3, as DNA: TGTGCCAGCAGCCTCGGGACTAGCGGGGCCGGGGGGGGACAGTACTTC. Drawing the rest from reference TRBV7-6 and TRBJ2-7, the complete variable domain is GAGVSQSPRYKVTKRGQDVALRCDPISGHVSLYWYRQALGQGPEFLTYFNYEAQQDKSGLPNDRFSAERPEGSISTLTIQRTEQRDSAMYRCASSLGTSGAGGGQYFGPGTRLTVT.

The chain links TRBV28 to TRBJ2-6, with TRBD2 matching 10 bases. This CDR3 spans 22 amino acids. CDR1 is MDHEN, CDR2 SYDVKM, per germline. V was clipped by 3 bases and J by 3 bases; unmatched bases: 20. The CDR3 nucleotides are TGTGCCAGCAGTTTGGACAATACCACCCCTCTAGCGGGAGTTGGTGGGGCCAACGTCCTGACTTTC. It translates to CASSLDNTTPLAGVGGANVLTF.

This clonotype was seen ten or more times. The chain has TRBV7-2 and TRBJ1-1, with D unresolved. CDR3 size: 15 residues. Germline V gene lookup returns CDR1 SGHTA and CDR2 FQGNSA. The germline V and J ends were trimmed by 1 base and 4 bases, with 13 bases remaining between them. Here the CDR3 DNA reads TGTGCCAGCAGCTTAGTGTTACAGTCCCCCACTGAAGCTTTCTTT. Translation: CASSLVLQSPTEAFF.

This clonotype has at least ten counts. The chain carries TRBV28 and TRBJ1-5, with D maybe TRBD1 (6 bases). Germline V gives CDR1 MDHEN, CDR2 SYDVKM. The CDR3 is 16 amino acids. Trimming pared 5 bases from V and 5 bases from J, leaving 19 bases between. CDR3 nucleotides: TGTGCCAGCAGTACCCTGAAGGGAGGGACATATCAGCCCCAGCATTTT. This codes for CASSTLKGGTYQPQHF.

The V and J genes are TRBV28 and TRBJ1-5; 8 bases line up with TRBD1. CDR1 and CDR2 (germline): MDHEN, SYDVKM. This CDR3 has 16 residues. Losses at the gene ends were 6 bases for V and 6 bases for J; bases not matched to a gene: 13. The CDR3 sequence: CASRFGQGTLLQPQHF. The CDR3 bases are TGTGCCAGCAGGTTCGGACAGGGCACACTCCTTCAGCCCCAGCATTTT.

This clonotype turned up a few times. The rearrangement links TRBV7-2 to TRBJ2-7; D unresolved. The V and J ends lost 7 bases and 3 bases respectively, with 16 bases between them. Germline V gives CDR1 SGHTA, CDR2 FQGNSA. The CDR3 length is 14 residues. The CDR3 region is CASTPTRRDYEQYF. The CDR3 DNA reads TGTGCCAGCACCCCCACCCGGCGTGACTACGAGCAGTACTTC.